The 9 T cell receptor beta chains below come from one sample, sequenced in a study of glioma-infiltrating T cells. Amplification of TCR alpha and beta CDR3 regions from RNA used iRepertoire nested multiplex PCR. Using its own MiXCR run on the multiplex PCR reads, TCRdb lists one record per CDR3 protein. The table includes around 190,000 distinct CDR3 sequences, around 32% detected once. The specimen was glioma tissue, nonneoplastic brain tissue, or PBMCs (not recorded which). The receptors derive from a human donor with low-grade glioma or glioblastoma, undergoing nonglioma brain surgery, or in good health (not recorded which).

For this clonotype: This may arise from a read error, as a much more abundant clone is one base away. The chain links TRBV29-1 to TRBJ2-5; a weak D match, TRBD2 (5 bases). The CDR3 totals 12 residues. Germline CDR1 and CDR2: SQVTM and ANQGSEA. Deletions cut 6 bases from V and 4 bases from J, with 12 bases between. CDR3 loop: CSVALDSETQYF. In DNA form, the CDR3 reads TGCAGCGTCGCCCTGGACTCAGAGACCCAGTACTTC.

This clonotype appeared a few times. The chain uses TRBV19 and TRBJ2-1; the match to TRBD1 covers 10 bases. The CDR3 length is 13 residues. Germline V gene data show CDR1 as LNHDA and CDR2 as SQIVND (reference sequence). After removal of 10 bases from V and 3 bases from J, the junction contained 3 bases not matched to a gene. The DNA of the CDR3 is TGTGCCACCTGGGACAGGGGCTACAATGAGCAGTTCTTC. Amino acid sequence: CATWDRGYNEQFF.

This clonotype was recorded many times. The rearrangement joins TRBV28 to TRBJ2-5, with D possibly TRBD1 on 6 matching bases. Germline values: CDR1 MDHEN, CDR2 SYDVKM. The CDR3 totals 15 residues. The V end was cut by 7 bases, the J end by 4 bases, with 19 bases between. CDR3 residues: CASTQQGLRRETQYF. As DNA, the CDR3 is TGTGCCAGCACCCAGCAGGGGCTTCGACGAGAGACCCAGTACTTC.

This sequence joins TRBV14 and TRBJ1-1; D not resolved. This CDR3 has 15 amino acids. Germline values: CDR1 SGHDN, CDR2 FVKESK. The ends were cut back, 3 bases at V and 6 bases at J, with 17 bases in the middle. CDR3 amino acids: CASSHSPGAGPEAFF. CDR3 bases: TGTGCCAGCAGCCATTCCCCAGGCGCCGGGCCTGAAGCTTTCTTT.

As for this clonotype: A much more abundant neighbour one base away suggests this may be a read error. The V gene is TRBV6-5, the J gene TRBJ2-3; TRBD2 matches 12 bases. Germline CDR1 and CDR2: MNHEY and SVGAGI. Trimming at V came to 6 bases and at J to 5 bases, leaving 6 bases not matched to a gene. There are 15 residues in the CDR3. CDR3 coding DNA: TGTGCCAGCAGCAAGGGACTAGCGGGCAGAGATACGCAGTATTTT. Encoded protein: CASSKGLAGRDTQYF.

In this sample, this clonotype turned up many times. This chain joins TRBV7-2 and TRBJ1-2; TRBD1 matches at 8 bases. Losses at the gene ends were 1 base for V and 6 bases for J; bases not matched to a gene: 4. Germline V CDR1 and CDR2: SGHTA, FQGNSA. The CDR3 covers 14 residues. CDR3 sequence (DNA): TGTGCCAGCAGCTTAGTTGCAGGGGGCGATGGCTACACCTTC. As protein: CASSLVAGGDGYTF.

The chain joins TRBV6-1 to TRBJ2-1, with a weak D call TRBD2 (5 bases). CDR1 MNHNS and CDR2 SASEGT come from the germline V gene. Trimming cost V 10 bases and J 9 bases, with 22 bases left between them. This CDR3 has 14 residues. CDR3: CAIIASLELGEQFF. CDR3 bases: TGTGCCATCATCGCTAGCCTCGAGCTCGGTGAGCAGTTCTTC.

A remark on this clonotype: No conserved phenylalanine or tryptophan ends this CDR3, so it is likely a read error. Because the CDR3's place on the DNA is in doubt, the DNA is left out and the CDR3 is given as listed by TCRdb. The chain recombines TRBV6-6 with TRBJ1-2; the D call of TRBD1 is as the table states it, not checked on the DNA. From germline, CDR1 is MNHNY and CDR2 SVGAGI (reference sequence). Inclusive of both ends, the CDR3 amounts to 13 amino acids. CDR3 sequence: CASNDRSRDGYTL.

This clonotype was counted only a few times. The J gene is TRBJ2-5, the V gene TRBV7-9, with D unclear. V dropped 3 bases and J dropped 3 bases, with 11 bases sitting between them. The CDR3 runs 14 residues. Germline V gene lookup returns CDR1 SEHNR and CDR2 FQNEAQ (reference sequence). The CDR3 region is CASSLKTLKETQYF. The CDR3 coding sequence is TGTGCCAGCAGCTTGAAAACTCTAAAAGAGACCCAGTACTTC.